This T cell receptor (beta chain) was profiled in a study of cytomegalovirus exposure and HLA in healthy donors. As regards this clone: Its antigen is unidentified.

V lost 0 bases and J lost 5; bases outside the gene matches: 18. The germline V gene has CDR1 SGHRS and CDR2 YFSETQ. The CDR3 runs to 19 residues. Whole-study results and caveats: The classifier was said to identify cytomegalovirus status with high specificity and sensitivity. Several top significant clusters appeared, in a later analysis, to be linked to common viral pathogens.

PCR was performed using 60 Vbeta and 13 Jbeta primers. Measured with immunoSEQ multiplex PCR; TCRdb has only the in-frame clones, and not every one. The table includes approximately 140,000 clones, 88% detected once. This receptor was obtained from a woman between 40 and 55 years old in good health and CMV-seronegative. The V call is TRBV5-1, the J call TRBJ2-7, with 9 nucleotides matching TRBD1. Source material: PBMCs. CDR3: CASSLDGTGYMVEANEQYF. In DNA form, the CDR3 reads TGCGCCAGCAGCTTGGACGGGACAGGGTATATGGTAGAAGCAAACGAGCAGTACTTC.